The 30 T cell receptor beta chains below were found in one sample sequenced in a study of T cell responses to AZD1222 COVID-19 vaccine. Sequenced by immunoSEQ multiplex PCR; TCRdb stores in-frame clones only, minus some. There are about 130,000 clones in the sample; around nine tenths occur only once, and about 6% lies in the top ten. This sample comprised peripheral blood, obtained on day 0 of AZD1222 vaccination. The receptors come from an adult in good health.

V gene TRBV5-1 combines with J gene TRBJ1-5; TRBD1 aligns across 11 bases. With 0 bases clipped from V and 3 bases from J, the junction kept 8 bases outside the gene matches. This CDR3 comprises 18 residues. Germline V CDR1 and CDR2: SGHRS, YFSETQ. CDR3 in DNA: TGCGCCAGCAGCTTGGGGCTTGGGGGACAGGGGGACAATCAGCCCCAGCATTTT. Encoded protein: CASSLGLGGQGDNQPQHF.

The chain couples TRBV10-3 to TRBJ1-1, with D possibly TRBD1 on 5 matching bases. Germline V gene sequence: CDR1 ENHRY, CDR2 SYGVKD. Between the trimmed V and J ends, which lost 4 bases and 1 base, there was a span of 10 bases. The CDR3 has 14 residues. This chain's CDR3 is CAISGSQGNTEAFF. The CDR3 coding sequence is TGTGCCATCAGTGGAAGCCAGGGGAACACTGAAGCTTTCTTT.

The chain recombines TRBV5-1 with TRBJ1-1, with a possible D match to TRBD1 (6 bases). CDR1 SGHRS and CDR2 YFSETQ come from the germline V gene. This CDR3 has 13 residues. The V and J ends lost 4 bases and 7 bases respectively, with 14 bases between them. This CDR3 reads CASSIPGDREAFF. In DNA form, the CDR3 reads TGCGCCAGCAGCATCCCAGGGGACCGTGAAGCTTTCTTT.

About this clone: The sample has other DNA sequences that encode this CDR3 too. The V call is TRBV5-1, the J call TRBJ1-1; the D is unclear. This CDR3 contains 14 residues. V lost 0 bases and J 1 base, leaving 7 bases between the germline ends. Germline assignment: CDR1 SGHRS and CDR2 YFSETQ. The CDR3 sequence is CASSLAGQNTEAFF. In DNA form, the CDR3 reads TGCGCCAGCAGCTTGGCCGGGCAGAACACTGAAGCTTTCTTT.

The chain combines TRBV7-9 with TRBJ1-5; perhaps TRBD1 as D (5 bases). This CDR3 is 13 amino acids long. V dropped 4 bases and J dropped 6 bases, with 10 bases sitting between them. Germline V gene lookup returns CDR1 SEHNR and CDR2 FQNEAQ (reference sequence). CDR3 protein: CASSSQGGQPQHF. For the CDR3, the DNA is TGTGCCAGCAGCTCGCAGGGTGGTCAGCCCCAGCATTTT.

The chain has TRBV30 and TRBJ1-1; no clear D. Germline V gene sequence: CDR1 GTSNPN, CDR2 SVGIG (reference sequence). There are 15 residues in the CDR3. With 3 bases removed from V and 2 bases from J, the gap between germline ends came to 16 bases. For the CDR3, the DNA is TGTGCCTGGAGAGGTGGAAGAACCGCTAACACTGAAGCTTTCTTT. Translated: CAWRGGRTANTEAFF. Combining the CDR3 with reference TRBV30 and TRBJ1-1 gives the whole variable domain SQTIHQWPATLVQPVGSPLSLECTVEGTSNPNLYWYRQAAGRGLQLLFYSVGIGQISSEVPQNLSASRPQDRQFILSSKKLLLSDSGFYLCAWRGGRTANTEAFFGQGTRLTVV.

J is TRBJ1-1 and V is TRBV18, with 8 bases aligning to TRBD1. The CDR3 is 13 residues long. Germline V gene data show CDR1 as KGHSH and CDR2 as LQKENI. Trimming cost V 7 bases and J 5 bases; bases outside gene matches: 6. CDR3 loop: CASYKQGVTEAFF. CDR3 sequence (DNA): TGTGCCAGCTATAAACAGGGGGTGACTGAAGCTTTCTTT.

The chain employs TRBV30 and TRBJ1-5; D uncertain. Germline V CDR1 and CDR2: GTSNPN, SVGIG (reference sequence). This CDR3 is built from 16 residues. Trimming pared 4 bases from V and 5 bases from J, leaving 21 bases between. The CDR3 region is CAWTETGRLIDQPQHF. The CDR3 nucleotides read TGTGCCTGGACCGAAACGGGGAGACTCATTGATCAGCCCCAGCATTTT.

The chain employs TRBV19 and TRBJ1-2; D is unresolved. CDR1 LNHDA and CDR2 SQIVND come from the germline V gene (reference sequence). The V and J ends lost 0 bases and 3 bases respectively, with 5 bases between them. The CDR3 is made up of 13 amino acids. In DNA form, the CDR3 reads TGTGCCAGTAGTATAGACCCTTACTATGGCTACACCTTC. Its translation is CASSIDPYYGYTF.

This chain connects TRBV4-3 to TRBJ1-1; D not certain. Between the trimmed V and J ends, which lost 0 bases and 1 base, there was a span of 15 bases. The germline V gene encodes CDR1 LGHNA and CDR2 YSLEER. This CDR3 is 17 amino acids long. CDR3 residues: CASSQEGPSTQNTEAFF. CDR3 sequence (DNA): TGCGCCAGCAGCCAAGAAGGCCCGTCGACACAGAACACTGAAGCTTTCTTT.

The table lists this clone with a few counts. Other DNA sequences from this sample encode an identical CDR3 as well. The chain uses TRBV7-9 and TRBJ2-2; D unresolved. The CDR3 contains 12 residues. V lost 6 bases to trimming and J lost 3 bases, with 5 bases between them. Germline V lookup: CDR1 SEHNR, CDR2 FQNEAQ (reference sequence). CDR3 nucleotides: TGTGCCAGCAGTCTATACACCGGGGAGCTGTTTTTT. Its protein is CASSLYTGELFF.

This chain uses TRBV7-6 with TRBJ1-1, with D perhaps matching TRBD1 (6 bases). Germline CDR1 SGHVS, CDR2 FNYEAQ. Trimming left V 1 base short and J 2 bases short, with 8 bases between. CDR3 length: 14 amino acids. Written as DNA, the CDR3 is TGTGCCAGCAGCTTAGAAGGGGGAAACACTGAAGCTTTCTTT. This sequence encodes CASSLEGGNTEAFF.

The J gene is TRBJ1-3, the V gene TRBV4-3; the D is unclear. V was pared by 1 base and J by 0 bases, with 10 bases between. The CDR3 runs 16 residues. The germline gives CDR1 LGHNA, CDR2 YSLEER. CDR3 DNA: TGCGCCAGCAGCCAAGGGTCCGCCAGCTCTGGAAACACCATATATTTT. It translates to CASSQGSASSGNTIYF.

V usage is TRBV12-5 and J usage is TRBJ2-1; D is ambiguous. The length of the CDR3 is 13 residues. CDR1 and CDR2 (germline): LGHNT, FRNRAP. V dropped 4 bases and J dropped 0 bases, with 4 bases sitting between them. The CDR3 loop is CASGYTSYNEQFF. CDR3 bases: TGTGCTAGTGGTTATACCTCCTACAATGAGCAGTTCTTC.

The CDR3 protein is CASTVGPLIAGSYNSPLHF. CDR3 nucleotide sequence: TGCGCCAGCACCGTGGGCCCCCTAATTGCGGGGTCCTATAATTCACCCCTCCACTTT. The rearrangement uses TRBV10-1 and TRBJ1-6; no definite D call. The CDR3 covers 19 residues. The V and J ends lost 7 bases and 1 base respectively, with 23 bases between them. Germline assignment: CDR1 WNHNN and CDR2 SYGVQD (reference sequence).

This CDR3 is CASTRTGSVAGELFF. In DNA form, the CDR3 reads TGTGCCAGCACCAGGACAGGGTCTGTTGCCGGGGAGCTGTTTTTT. J is TRBJ2-2 and V is TRBV5-4, with TRBD1 identical over 8 bases. Germline V CDR1 and CDR2: SGHNT, YYREEE (reference sequence). The V segment lost 6 bases and the J segment 6 bases; nucleotides outside the gene matches: 10. The CDR3 totals 15 residues.

CDR3 region: CASSPESGTEAFF. In DNA, the CDR3 is TGTGCCAGCAGTCCGGAGTCAGGAACTGAAGCTTTCTTT. The gene calls are TRBV2 and TRBJ1-1; D not resolved. This CDR3 spans 13 amino acids. V lost 5 bases and J 5 bases, leaving 12 bases between the germline ends. From germline, CDR1 is SNHLY and CDR2 FYNNEI.

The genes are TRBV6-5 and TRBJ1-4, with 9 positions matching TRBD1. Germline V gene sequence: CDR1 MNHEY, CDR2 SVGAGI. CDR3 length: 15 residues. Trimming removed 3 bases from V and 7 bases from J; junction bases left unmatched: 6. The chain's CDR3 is CASSYRGTGTEKLFF. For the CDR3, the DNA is TGTGCCAGCAGTTATAGAGGGACAGGGACTGAAAAACTGTTTTTT.

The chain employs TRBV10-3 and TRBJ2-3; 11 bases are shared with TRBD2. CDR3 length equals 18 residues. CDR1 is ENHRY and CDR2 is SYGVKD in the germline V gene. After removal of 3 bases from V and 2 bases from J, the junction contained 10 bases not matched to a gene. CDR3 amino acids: CAISDHSGGAQNTDTQYF. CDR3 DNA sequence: TGTGCCATCAGTGACCATAGCGGGGGGGCCCAGAACACAGATACGCAGTATTTT.

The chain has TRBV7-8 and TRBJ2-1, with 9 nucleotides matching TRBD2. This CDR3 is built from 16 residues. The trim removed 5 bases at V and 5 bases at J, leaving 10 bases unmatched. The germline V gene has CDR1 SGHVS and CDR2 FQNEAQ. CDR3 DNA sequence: TGTGCCAGCAGCGCCCAGTGGCTAGCGGGACACAATGAGCAGTTCTTC. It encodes CASSAQWLAGHNEQFF.

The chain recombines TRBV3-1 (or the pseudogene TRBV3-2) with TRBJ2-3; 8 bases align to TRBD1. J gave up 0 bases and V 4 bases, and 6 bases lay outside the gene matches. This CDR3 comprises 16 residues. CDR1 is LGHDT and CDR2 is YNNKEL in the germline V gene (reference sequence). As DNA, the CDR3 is TGTGCCAGCAGCCTCCGACAGGGGACTAGCACAGATACGCAGTATTTT. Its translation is CASSLRQGTSTDTQYF.

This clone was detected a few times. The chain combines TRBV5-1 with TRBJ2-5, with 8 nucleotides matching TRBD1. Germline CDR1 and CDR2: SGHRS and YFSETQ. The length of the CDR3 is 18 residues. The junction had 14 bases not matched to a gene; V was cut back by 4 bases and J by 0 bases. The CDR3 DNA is TGCGCCAGCAGCAAGGACAGTTCAGGGGGCCCGTACCAAGAGACCCAGTACTTC. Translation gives CASSKDSSGGPYQETQYF.

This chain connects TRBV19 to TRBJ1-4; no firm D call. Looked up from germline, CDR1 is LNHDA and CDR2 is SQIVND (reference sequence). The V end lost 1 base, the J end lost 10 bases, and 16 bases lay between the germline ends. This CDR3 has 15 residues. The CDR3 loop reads CASSIAAVSSRKLFF. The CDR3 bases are TGTGCCAGTAGTATAGCCGCAGTGAGTTCACGAAAACTGTTTTTT. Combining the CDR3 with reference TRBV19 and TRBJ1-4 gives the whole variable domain DGGITQSPKYLFRKEGQNVTLSCEQNLNHDAMYWYRQDPGQGLRLIYYSQIVNDFQKGDIAEGYSVSREKKESFPLTVTSAQKNPTAFYLCASSIAAVSSRKLFFGSGTQLSVL.

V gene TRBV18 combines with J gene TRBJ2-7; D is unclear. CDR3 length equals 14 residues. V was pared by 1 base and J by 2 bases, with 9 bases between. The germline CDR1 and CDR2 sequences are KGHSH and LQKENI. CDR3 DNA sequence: TGTGCCAGCTCACCACTAGGCGGACCCTACGAGCAGTACTTC. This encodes CASSPLGGPYEQYF.

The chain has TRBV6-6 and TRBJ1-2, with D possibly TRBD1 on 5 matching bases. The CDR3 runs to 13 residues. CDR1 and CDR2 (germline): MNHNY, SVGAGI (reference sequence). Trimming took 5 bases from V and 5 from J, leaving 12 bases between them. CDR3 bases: TGTGCCAGCAGTCCCGGGGACGATTATGGCTACACCTTC. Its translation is CASSPGDDYGYTF.

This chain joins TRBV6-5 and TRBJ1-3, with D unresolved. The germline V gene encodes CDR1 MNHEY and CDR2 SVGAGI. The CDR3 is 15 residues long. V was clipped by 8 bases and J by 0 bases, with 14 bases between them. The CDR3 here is CASGPRTDSGNTIYF. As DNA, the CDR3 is TGTGCCAGCGGTCCCCGGACGGACTCTGGAAACACCATATATTTT.

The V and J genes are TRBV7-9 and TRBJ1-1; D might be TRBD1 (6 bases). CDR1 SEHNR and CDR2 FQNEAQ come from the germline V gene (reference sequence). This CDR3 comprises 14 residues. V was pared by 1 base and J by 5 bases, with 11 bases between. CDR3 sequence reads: CASSLGGTSTEAFF. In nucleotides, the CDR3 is TGTGCCAGCAGCTTAGGGGGGACATCAACTGAAGCTTTCTTT.

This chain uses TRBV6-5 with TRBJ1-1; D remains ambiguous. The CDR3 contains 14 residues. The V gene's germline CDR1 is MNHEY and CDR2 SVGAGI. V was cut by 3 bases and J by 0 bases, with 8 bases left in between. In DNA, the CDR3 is TGTGCCAGCAGTTATCAGGTTGTGAACACTGAAGCTTTCTTT. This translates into CASSYQVVNTEAFF.

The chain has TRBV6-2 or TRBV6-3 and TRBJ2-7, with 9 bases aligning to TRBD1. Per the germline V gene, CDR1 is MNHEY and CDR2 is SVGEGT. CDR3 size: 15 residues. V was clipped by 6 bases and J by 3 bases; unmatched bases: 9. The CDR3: CASSPGDRADYEQYF. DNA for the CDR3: TGTGCCAGCAGCCCCGGGGACAGGGCCGACTACGAGCAGTACTTC.

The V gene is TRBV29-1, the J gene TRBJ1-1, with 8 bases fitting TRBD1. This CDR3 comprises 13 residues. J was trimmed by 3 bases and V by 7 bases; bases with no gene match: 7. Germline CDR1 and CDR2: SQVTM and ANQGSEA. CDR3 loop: CSANLQGDTEAFF. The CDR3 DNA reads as TGCAGCGCTAACCTACAGGGGGACACTGAAGCTTTCTTT.